In its sample, the clone carrying this TCR beta chain was seen a few times. Its antigen is unidentified. The sample comes from a study of shared clonotypes between healthy human individuals. About the study: Used for every donor were three CD4 naive, three CD4 memory, two CD8 naive and one CD8 memory plate.

V shed 4 bases and J shed 3 bases, with 19 bases lying between them. This CDR3 is 16 amino acids long. Germline CDR1 reads SGHNT; CDR2 reads YYREEE (reference sequence). Only in-frame clones appear in the TCRdb table, and some are missing; sequencing was by immunoSEQ multiplex PCR. Of more than 2,000,000 clones detected, around 94% appear once; the ten largest clones hold 0.14%. The study's findings and limits: A generally larger estimated richness was seen in naive subsets than in memory subsets.

The source is a man aged 18 to 35 in good health. The sample comprised naive CD4+ T cells sorted from blood. Subset specified: CD45RA+ positively selected. V gene TRBV5-4 combines with J gene TRBJ1-2; TRBD1 is a possible D gene (6 bases). In DNA, the CDR3 is TGTGCCAGCAGCCCGGGAGGCACAGGGCTGGACTATGGCTACACCTTC. Protein: CASSPGGTGLDYGYTF.